This T cell receptor (beta chain) was observed in a study of OX40 agonist ivuxolimab in advanced cancers. Study context: Patients with hepatocellular carcinoma, melanoma, renal cell or head and neck cancer made up the dose-escalation patients. Findings and limits, study-wide: Partial responders receiving 0.1-3.0 mg/kg showed among the lowest clonal expansion.

About this clone: Its specificity is unknown.

The ends lost 5 bases at V and 5 bases at J; junction bases unmatched: 9. This CDR3 is 15 amino acids long. Germline V gives CDR1 SGHTA, CDR2 FQGNSA. The method was immunoSEQ multiplex PCR; TCRdb's version includes in-frame clones alone and lacks a portion of them. The sample records 65,000 to 95,000 clones, around 89% being singletons. Prior autoimmune disease or systemic immunosuppression barred patients. The gene calls are TRBV7-2 and TRBJ1-2; 9 bases are shared with TRBD1. Sequenced here: CD4+ or CD8+ T cells sorted from blood, sampled in a trial of the OX40 agonist ivuxolimab. The source of this sequence is an adult with an advanced solid tumor such as melanoma, head and neck, liver or kidney cancer. The CDR3 DNA is TGTGCCAGCAGCACCCGGGACAGGGAAACTTATGGCTACACCTTC. Translated, it gives CASSTRDRETYGYTF.